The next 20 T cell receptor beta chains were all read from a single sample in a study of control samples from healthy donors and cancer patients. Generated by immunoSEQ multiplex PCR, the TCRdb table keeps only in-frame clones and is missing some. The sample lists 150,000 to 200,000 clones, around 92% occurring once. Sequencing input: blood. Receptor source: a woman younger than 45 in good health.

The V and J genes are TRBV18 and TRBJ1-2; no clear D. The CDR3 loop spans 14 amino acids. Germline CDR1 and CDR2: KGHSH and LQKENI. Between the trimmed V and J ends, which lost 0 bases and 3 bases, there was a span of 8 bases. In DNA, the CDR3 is TGTGCCAGCTCACCACCGCTCTTGGACTATGGCTACACCTTC. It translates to CASSPPLLDYGYTF.

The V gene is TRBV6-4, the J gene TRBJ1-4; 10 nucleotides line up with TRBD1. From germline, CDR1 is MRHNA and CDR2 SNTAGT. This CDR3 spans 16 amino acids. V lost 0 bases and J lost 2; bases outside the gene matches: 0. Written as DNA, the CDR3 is TGTGCCAGCAGTGACTCGGACAGGGGGACTAATGAAAAACTGTTTTTT. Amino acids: CASSDSDRGTNEKLFF.

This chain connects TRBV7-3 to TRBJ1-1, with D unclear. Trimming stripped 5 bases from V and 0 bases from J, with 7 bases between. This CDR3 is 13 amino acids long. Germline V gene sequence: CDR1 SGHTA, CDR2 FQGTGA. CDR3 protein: CASSVNLNTEAFF. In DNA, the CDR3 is TGTGCCAGCAGCGTAAACCTGAACACTGAAGCTTTCTTT.

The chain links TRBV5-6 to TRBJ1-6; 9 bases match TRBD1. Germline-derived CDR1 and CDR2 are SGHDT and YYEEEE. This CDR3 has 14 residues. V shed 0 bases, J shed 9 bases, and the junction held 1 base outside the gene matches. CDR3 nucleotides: TGTGCCAGCAGCTTGGGGGACAGGGCTTCACCCCTCCACTTT. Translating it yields CASSLGDRASPLHF.

CDR3 region: CASKTSGGTDTQYF. The CDR3 DNA sequence: TGTGCCAGCAAAACTAGCGGGGGCACAGATACGCAGTATTTT. The chain joins TRBV6-5 to TRBJ2-3; 10 bases are a match to TRBD2. Trimming cost V 7 bases and J 1 base; bases outside gene matches: 2. CDR1 is MNHEY and CDR2 is SVGAGI in the germline V gene. CDR3 length: 14 residues.

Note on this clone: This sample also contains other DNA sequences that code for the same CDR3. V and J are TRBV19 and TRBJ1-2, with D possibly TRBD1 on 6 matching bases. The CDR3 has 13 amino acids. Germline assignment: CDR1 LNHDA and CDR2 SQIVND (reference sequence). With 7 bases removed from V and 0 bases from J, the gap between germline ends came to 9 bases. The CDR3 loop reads CASTRTANYGYTF. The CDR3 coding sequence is TGTGCCAGTACGAGGACAGCTAACTATGGCTACACCTTC.

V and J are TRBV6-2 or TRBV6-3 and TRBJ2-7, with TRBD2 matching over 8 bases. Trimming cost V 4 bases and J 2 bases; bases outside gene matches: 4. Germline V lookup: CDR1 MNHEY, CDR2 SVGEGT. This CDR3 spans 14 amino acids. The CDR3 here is CASSSRRGAYEQYF. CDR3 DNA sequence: TGTGCCAGCAGTTCCCGGCGGGGGGCCTACGAGCAGTACTTC.

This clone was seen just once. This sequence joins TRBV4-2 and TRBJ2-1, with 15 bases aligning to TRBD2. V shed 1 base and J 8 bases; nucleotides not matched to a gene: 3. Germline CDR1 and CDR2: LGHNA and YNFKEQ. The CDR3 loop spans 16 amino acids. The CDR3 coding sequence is TGTGCCAGCAGCCAAGGGACTAGCGGGAGGGAGGATGAGCAGTTCTTC. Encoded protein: CASSQGTSGREDEQFF.

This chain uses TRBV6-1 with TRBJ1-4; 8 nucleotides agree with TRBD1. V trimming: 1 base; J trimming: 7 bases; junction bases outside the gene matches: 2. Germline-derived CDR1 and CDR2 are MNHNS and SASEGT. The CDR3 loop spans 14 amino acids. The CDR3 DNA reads TGTGCCAGCAGTGAAGGACAGGGGAGTGAAAAACTGTTTTTT. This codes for CASSEGQGSEKLFF.

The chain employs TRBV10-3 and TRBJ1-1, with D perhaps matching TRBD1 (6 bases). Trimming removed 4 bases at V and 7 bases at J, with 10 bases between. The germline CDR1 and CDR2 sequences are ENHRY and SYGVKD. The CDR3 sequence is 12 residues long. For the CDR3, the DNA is TGTGCCATCAGTGGCAGGGGAGATGAAGCTTTCTTT. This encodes CAISGRGDEAFF.

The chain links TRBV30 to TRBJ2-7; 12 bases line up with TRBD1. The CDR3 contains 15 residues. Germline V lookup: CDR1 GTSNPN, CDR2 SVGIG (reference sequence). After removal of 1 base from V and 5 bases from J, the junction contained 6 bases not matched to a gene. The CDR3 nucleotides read TGTGCCTGGAGTGCCCCGGGACAGGGGGCAGACGAGCAGTACTTC. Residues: CAWSAPGQGADEQYF.

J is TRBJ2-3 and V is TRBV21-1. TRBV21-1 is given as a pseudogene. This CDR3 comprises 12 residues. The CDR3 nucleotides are TGTGCCAGCAGGAGACCCACAGATACGCAGTATTTT. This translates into CASRRPTDTQYF.

The CDR3 DNA reads TGTGCCAGCAGTTCTCTAGGACAGGGGGCCTACGAGCAGTACTTC. Amino acid sequence: CASSSLGQGAYEQYF. The chain recombines TRBV28 with TRBJ2-7; 10 bases match TRBD1. Losses at the gene ends were 4 bases for V and 2 bases for J; bases not matched to a gene: 5. Germline CDR1 MDHEN, CDR2 SYDVKM. The CDR3 is 15 residues long.

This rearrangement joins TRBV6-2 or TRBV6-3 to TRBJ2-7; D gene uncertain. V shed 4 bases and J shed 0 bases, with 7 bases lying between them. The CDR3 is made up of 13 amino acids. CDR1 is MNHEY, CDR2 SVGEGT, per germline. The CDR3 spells CASSFGFSYEQYF. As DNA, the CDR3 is TGTGCCAGCAGTTTCGGGTTCTCCTACGAGCAGTACTTC.

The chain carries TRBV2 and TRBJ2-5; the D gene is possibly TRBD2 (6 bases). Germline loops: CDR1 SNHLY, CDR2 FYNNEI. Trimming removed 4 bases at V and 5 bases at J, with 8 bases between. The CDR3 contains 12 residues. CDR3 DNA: TGTGCCAGCAGTGGACTAGGGGAGACCCAGTACTTC. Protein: CASSGLGETQYF.

The CDR3 nucleotides read TGTGCCAGCTCACCTCAAGATAGCAATCAGCCCCAGCATTTT. As protein: CASSPQDSNQPQHF. This chain links TRBV18 with TRBJ1-5; D remains ambiguous. This CDR3 comprises 14 residues. Trimming cost V 3 bases and J 0 bases, with 6 bases left between them. Germline values: CDR1 KGHSH, CDR2 LQKENI.

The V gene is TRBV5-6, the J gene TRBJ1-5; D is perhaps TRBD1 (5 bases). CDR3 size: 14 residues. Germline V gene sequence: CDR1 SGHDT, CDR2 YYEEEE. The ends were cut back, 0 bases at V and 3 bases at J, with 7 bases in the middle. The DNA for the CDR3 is TGTGCCAGCAGCTTGGGAGGGGCCAATCAGCCCCAGCATTTT. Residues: CASSLGGANQPQHF. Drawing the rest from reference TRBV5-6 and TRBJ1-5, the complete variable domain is DAGVTQSPTHLIKTRGQQVTLRCSPKSGHDTVSWYQQALGQGPQFIFQYYEEEERQRGNFPDRFSGHQFPNYSSELNVNALLLGDSALYLCASSLGGANQPQHFGDGTRLSIL.

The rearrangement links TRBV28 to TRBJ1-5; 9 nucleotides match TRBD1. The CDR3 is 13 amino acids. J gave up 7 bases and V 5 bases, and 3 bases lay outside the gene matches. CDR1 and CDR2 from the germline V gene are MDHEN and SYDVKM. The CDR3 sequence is CASSNRGRQPQHF. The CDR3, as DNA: TGTGCCAGCAGTAACAGGGGGCGGCAGCCCCAGCATTTT.

Written as DNA, the CDR3 is TGCGCCAGCAGCCTTACTAGCGGGGCGTACAATGAGCAGTTCTTC. Amino acid sequence: CASSLTSGAYNEQFF. This chain uses TRBV5-1 with TRBJ2-1; 10 positions match TRBD2. Trimming took 4 bases from V and 4 from J; bases not matched to a gene: 5. The CDR3 is 15 amino acids. Germline loops: CDR1 SGHRS, CDR2 YFSETQ.

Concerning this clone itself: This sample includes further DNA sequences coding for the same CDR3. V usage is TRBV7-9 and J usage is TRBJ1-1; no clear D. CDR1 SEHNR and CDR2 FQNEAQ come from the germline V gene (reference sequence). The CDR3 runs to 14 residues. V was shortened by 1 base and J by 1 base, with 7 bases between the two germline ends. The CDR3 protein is CASSLGGRNTEAFF. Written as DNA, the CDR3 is TGTGCCAGCAGCTTAGGGGGTAGGAACACTGAAGCTTTCTTT.